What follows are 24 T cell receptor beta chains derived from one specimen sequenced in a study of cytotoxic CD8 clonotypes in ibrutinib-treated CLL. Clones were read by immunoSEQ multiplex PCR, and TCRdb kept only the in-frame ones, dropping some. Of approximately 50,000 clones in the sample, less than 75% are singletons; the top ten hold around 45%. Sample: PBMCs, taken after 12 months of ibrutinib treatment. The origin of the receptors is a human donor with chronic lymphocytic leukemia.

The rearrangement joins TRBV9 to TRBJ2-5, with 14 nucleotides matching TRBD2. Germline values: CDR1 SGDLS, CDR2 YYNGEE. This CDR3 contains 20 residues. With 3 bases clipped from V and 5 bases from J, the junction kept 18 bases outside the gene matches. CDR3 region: CASSAWAGTSGRGFGETQYF. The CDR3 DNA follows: TGTGCCAGCAGCGCATGGGCCGGGACTAGCGGGAGAGGATTTGGGGAGACCCAGTACTTC.

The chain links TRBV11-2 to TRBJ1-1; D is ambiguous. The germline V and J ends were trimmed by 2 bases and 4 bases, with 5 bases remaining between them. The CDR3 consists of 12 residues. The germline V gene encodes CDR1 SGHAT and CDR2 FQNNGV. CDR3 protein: CASSLRGTEAFF. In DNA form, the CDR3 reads TGTGCCAGCAGCTTACGAGGCACTGAAGCTTTCTTT.

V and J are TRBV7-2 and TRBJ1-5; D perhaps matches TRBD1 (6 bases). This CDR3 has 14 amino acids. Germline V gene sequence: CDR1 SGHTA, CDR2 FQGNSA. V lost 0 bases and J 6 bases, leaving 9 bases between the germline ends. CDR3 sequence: CASSLALQGQPQHF. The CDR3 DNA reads TGTGCCAGCAGCTTAGCACTACAGGGTCAGCCCCAGCATTTT.

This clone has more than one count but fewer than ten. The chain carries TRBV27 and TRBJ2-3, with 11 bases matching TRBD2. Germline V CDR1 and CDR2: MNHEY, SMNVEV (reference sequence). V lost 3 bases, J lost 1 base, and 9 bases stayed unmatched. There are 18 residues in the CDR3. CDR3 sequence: CASSFTASGRRGTDTQYF. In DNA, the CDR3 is TGTGCCAGCAGTTTTACGGCTAGCGGGAGGCGAGGCACAGATACGCAGTATTTT.

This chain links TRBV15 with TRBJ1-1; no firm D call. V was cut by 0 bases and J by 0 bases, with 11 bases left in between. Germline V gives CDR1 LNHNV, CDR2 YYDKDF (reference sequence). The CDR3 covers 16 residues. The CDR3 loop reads CATSRDVGVMNTEAFF. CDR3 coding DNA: TGTGCCACCAGCAGAGATGTTGGGGTAATGAACACTGAAGCTTTCTTT.

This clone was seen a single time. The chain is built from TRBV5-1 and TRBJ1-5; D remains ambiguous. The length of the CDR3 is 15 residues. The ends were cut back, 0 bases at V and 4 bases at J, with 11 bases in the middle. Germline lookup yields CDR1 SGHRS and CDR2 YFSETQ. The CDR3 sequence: CASSLDGTINQPQHF. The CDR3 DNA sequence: TGCGCCAGCAGCTTGGATGGCACAATTAATCAGCCCCAGCATTTT.

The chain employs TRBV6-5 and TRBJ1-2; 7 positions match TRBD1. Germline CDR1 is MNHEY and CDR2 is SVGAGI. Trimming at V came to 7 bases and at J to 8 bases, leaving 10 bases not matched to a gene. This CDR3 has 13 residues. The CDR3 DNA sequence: TGTGCCAGCATTCACAGGGGATCGGGCGGCTACACCTTC. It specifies CASIHRGSGGYTF.

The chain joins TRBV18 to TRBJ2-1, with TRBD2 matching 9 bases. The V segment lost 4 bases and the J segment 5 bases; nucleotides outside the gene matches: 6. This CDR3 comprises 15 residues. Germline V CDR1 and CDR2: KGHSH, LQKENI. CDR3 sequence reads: CASSQGQREDNEQFF. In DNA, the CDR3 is TGTGCCAGCTCACAAGGGCAGCGGGAGGACAATGAGCAGTTCTTC.

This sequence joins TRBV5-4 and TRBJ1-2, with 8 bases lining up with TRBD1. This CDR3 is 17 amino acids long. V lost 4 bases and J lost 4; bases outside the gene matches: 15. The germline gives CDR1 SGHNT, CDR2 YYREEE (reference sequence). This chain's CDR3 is CASSHPQGAGGIYGYTF. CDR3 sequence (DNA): TGTGCCAGCAGCCACCCCCAAGGTGCAGGGGGCATCTATGGCTACACCTTC.

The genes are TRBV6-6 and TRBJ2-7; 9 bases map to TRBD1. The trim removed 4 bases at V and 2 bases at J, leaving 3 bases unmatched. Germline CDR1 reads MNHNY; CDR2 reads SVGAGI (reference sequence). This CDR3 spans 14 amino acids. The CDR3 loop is CASSFGTGTYEQYF. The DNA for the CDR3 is TGTGCCAGCAGTTTTGGGACAGGGACCTACGAGCAGTACTTC.

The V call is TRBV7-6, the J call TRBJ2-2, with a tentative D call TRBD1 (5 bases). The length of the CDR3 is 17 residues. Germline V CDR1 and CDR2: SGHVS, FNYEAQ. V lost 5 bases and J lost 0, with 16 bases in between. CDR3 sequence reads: CASSPLMGPSNTGELFF. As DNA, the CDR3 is TGTGCCAGCAGCCCACTTATGGGGCCATCGAACACCGGGGAGCTGTTTTTT.

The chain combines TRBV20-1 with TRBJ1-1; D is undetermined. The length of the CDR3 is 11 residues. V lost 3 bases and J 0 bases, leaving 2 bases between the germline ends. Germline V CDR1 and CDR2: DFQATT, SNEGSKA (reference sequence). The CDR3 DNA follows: TGCAGTGCTAGCCTGAACACTGAAGCTTTCTTT. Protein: CSASLNTEAFF.

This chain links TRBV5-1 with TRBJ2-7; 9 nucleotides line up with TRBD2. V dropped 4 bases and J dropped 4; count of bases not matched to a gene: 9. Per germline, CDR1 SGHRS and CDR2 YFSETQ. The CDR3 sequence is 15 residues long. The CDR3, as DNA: TGCGCCAGCAGCCCGACTAGCGGTCAGACTTACGAGCAGTACTTC. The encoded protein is CASSPTSGQTYEQYF.

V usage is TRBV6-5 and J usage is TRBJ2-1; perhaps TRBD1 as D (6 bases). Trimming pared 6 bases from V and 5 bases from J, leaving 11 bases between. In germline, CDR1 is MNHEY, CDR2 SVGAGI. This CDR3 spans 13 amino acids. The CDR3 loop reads CASSRGRDNEQFF. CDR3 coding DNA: TGTGCCAGCAGCAGGGGACGAGACAATGAGCAGTTCTTC.

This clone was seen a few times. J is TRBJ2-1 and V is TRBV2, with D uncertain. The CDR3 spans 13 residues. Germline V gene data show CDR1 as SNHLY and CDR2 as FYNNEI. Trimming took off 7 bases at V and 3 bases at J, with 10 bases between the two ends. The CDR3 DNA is TGTGCCAGCACGGGTAGCAACTACAATGAGCAGTTCTTC. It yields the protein CASTGSNYNEQFF.

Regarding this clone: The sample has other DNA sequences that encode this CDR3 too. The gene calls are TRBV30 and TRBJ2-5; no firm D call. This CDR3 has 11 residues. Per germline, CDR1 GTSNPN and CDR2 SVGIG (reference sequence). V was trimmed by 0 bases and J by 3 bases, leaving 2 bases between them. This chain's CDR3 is CAWSVKETQYF. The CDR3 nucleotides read TGTGCCTGGAGTGTGAAAGAGACCCAGTACTTC.

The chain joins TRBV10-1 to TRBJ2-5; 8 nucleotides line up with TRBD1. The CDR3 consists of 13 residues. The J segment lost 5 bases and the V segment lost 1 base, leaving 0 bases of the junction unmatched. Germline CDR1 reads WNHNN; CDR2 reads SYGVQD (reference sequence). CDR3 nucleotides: TGCGCCAGCAGTGAGTACAGGGGGGAGACCCAGTACTTC. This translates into CASSEYRGETQYF.

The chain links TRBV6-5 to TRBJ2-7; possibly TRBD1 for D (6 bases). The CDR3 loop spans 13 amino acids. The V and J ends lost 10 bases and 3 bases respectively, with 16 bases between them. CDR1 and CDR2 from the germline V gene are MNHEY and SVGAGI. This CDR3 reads CATRGGNHYEQYF. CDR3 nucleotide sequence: TGTGCCACCAGGGGTGGGAACCACTACGAGCAGTACTTC.

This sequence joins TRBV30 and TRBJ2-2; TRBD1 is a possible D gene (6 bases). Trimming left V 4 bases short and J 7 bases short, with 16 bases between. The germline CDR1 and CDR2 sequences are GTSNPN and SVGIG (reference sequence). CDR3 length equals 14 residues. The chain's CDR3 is CAWIVGGSSGELFF. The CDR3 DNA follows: TGTGCCTGGATTGTAGGGGGTTCTAGCGGGGAGCTGTTTTTT.

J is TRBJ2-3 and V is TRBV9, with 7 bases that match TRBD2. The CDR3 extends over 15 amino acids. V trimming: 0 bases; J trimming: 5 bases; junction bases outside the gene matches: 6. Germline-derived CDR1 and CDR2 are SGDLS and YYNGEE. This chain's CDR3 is CASSVAAGVGDTQYF. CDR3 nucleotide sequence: TGTGCCAGCAGCGTAGCGGCGGGAGTTGGAGATACGCAGTATTTT.

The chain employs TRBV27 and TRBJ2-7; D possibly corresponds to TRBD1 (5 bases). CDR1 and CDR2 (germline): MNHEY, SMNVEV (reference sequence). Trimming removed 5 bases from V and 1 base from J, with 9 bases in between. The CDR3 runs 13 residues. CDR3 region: CASSPRVSYEQYF. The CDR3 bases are TGTGCCAGCAGTCCCAGGGTTTCCTACGAGCAGTACTTC.

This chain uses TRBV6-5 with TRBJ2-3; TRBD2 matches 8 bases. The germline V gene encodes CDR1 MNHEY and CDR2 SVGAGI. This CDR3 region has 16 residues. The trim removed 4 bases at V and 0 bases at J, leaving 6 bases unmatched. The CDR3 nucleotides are TGTGCCAGCAGTTCCTCTAGCGGGTCTAGCACAGATACGCAGTATTTT. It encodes CASSSSSGSSTDTQYF.

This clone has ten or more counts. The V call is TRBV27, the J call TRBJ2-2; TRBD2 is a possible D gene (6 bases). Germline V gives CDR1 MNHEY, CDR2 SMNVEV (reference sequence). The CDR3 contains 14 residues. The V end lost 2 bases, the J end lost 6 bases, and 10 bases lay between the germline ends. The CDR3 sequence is CASSLPTSPGELFF. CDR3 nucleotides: TGTGCCAGCAGTTTACCGACTAGTCCCGGGGAGCTGTTTTTT.

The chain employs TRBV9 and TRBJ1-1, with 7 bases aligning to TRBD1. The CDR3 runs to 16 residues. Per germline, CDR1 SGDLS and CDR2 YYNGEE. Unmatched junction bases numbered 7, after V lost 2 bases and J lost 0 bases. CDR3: CASSVGQKPLNTEAFF. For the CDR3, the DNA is TGTGCCAGCAGCGTGGGACAGAAGCCGCTGAACACTGAAGCTTTCTTT.